This entry is about one T cell receptor (beta chain). Its antigen remains unknown. Trimming cost V 2 bases and J 2 bases, with 8 bases left between them. The V gene's germline CDR1 is SGHDT and CDR2 YYEEEE. The CDR3 is 13 residues long. This entry is derived from a study of OX40 agonist ivuxolimab in advanced cancers. Across the study: At 82.7% male, the cohort had a mean age of 60 years, ranging from about 23 to 79.

Sequencing was performed with immunoSEQ multiplex PCR; in TCRdb, only in-frame clones are kept and a portion is missing. The data show 55,000 to 65,000 clones, with 92% seen just once and 23% held by the top ten. General study points: Determination of antigen specificity was not performed for the expanded peripheral T cells. Mean expanded clone counts were higher in CD8+ than CD4+ T cells.

The chain has TRBV5-6 and TRBJ2-7; no firm D call. This TCR was recovered from an adult with an advanced solid tumor such as melanoma, head and neck, liver or kidney cancer. Material: CD4+ or CD8+ T cells sorted from blood, obtained in a trial of the OX40 agonist ivuxolimab. CDR3 nucleotides: TGTGCCAGCAGCTTCTCCTTAGCCTACGAGCAGTACTTC. The encoded protein is CASSFSLAYEQYF.